The clone carrying this T cell receptor (beta chain) has just a few counts. Its antigen is not identified. This sample was included in a study of regulatory T cells in long-lasting Graves disease. The authors built TCR beta libraries using iRepertoire HTBI primers and Arm-PCR of CDR3 regions. TCRdb reprocessed the multiplex PCR reads via MiXCR and lists one record per CDR3 protein. The sample yields over 350,000 distinct CDR3 sequences, around 15% seen once. Documented time point: newly diagnosed GD, antithyroid drugs for less than 3 months. Following extraction of RNA from PBMCs, that RNA was used to make the TCR library. One endocrinology department in Xi'an, China, was where patients came from. With 4 bases clipped from V and 6 bases from J, the junction kept 3 bases outside the gene matches. The germline CDR1 and CDR2 sequences are GTSNPN and SVGIG (reference sequence). This CDR3 has 14 amino acids.

Study-level results: Newly diagnosed disease favored TRBV20-1 and TRBJ2-1 over persistent disease.

The same specimen was also included in a second study, on T cells in Graves' hyperthyroidism and ophthalmopathy. That source reports: Within blood appeared most thyroid clonotypes that had expanded above 0.001.

This clonotype originated in a woman aged 45 to 65 with Graves disease. The chain joins TRBV30 to TRBJ2-2, with 12 nucleotides matching TRBD2. The sample was peripheral blood mononuclear cells (PBMCs), taken at new diagnosis, from a patient treated with antithyroid drugs. CDR3 region: CAWTLAGGAGELFF. The CDR3, as DNA: TGTGCCTGGACCCTAGCGGGAGGGGCCGGGGAGCTGTTTTTT.